This T cell receptor beta chain came from a study of control samples from healthy donors and cancer patients. Data came from immunoSEQ multiplex PCR; TCRdb stores just in-frame clones and leaves some out. The sample lists 120,000 to 150,000 clones, approximately 92% occurring once. This CDR3 is 14 amino acids long. V was pared by 5 bases and J by 0 bases, with 14 bases between. Germline CDR1 is SQVTM and CDR2 is ANQGSEA. The chain recombines TRBV29-1 with TRBJ2-7; perhaps TRBD2 as D (6 bases). Sequencing was done on a sample of blood. This sequence was found in a man aged 25 to 45 in good health. CDR3 loop: CSVIFGTSSYEQYF. Written as DNA, the CDR3 is TGCAGCGTTATCTTCGGGACTTCCTCCTACGAGCAGTACTTC.